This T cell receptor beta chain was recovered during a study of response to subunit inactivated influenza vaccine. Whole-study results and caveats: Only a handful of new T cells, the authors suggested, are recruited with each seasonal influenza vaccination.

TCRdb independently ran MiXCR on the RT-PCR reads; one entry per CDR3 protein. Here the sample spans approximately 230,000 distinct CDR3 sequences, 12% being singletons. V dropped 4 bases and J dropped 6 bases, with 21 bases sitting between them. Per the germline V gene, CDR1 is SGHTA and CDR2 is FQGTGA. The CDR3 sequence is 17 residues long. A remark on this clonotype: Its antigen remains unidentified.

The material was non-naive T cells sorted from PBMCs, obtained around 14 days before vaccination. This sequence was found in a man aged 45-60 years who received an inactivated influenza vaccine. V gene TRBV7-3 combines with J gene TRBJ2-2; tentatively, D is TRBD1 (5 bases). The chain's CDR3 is CASSSPEGQGIAGELFF. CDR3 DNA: TGTGCCAGCAGCTCCCCTGAAGGTCAGGGAATTGCCGGGGAGCTGTTTTTT.